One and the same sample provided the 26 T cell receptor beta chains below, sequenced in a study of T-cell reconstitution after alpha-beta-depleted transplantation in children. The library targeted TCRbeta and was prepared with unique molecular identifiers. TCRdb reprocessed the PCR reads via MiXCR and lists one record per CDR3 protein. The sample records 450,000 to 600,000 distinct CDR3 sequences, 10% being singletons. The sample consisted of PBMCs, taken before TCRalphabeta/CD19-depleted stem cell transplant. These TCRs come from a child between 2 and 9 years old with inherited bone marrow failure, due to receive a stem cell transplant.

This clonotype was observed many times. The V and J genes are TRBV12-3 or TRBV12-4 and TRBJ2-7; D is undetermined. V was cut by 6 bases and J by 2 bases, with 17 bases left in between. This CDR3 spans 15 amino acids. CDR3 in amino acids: CASSPTPARPYEQYF. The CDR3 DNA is TGTGCCAGCAGCCCCACTCCGGCCAGGCCCTACGAGCAGTACTTC.

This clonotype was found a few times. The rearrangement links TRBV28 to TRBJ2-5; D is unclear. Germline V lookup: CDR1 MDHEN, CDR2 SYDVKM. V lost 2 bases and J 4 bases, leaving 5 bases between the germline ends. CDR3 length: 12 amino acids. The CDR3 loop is CASSLGVETQYF. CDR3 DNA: TGTGCCAGCAGTTTAGGGGTAGAGACCCAGTACTTC.

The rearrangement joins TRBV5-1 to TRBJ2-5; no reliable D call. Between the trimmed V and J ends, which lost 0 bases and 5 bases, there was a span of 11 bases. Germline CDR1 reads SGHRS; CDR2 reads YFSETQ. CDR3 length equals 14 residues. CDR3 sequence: CASSLGQTFETQYF. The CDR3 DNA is TGCGCCAGCAGCTTGGGGCAGACTTTTGAGACCCAGTACTTC. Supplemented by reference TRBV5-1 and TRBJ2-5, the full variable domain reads KAGVTQTPRYLIKTRGQQVTLSCSPISGHRSVSWYQQTPGQGLQFLFEYFSETQRNKGNFPGRFSGRQFSNSRSEMNVSTLELGDSALYLCASSLGQTFETQYFGPGTRLLVL.

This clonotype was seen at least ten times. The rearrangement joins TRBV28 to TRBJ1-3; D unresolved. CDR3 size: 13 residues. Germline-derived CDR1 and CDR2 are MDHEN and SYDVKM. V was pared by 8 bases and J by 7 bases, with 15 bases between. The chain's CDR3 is CASGWRQRNTIYF. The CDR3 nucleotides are TGTGCCAGCGGCTGGAGGCAGAGGAACACCATATATTTT.

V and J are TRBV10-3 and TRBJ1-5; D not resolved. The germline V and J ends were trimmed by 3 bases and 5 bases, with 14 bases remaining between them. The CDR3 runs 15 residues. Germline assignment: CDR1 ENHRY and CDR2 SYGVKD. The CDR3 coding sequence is TGTGCCATCAGTGACCCGGAGAACGGTGATCAGCCCCAGCATTTT. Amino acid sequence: CAISDPENGDQPQHF.

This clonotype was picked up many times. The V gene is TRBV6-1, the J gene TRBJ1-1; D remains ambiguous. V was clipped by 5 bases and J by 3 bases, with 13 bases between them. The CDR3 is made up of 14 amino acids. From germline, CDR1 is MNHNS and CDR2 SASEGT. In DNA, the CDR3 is TGTGCCAGCAGTCCTTCCGGGCCCTACACTGAAGCTTTCTTT. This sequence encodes CASSPSGPYTEAFF.

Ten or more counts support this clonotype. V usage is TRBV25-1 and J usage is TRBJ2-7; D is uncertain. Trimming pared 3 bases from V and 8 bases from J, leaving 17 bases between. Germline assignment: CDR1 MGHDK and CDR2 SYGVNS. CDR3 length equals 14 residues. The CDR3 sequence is CASSEFGPTGKQYF. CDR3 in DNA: TGTGCCAGCAGTGAGTTCGGCCCTACCGGCAAGCAGTACTTC.

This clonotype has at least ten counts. This CDR3 is CASSLEPLAGDTGELFF. In DNA form, the CDR3 reads TGTGCCAGCAGCTTAGAGCCCCTAGCGGGAGACACCGGGGAGCTGTTTTTT. The chain combines TRBV7-8 with TRBJ2-2, with TRBD2 identical over 10 bases. V lost 1 base to trimming and J lost 3 bases; unmatched junction nucleotides: 5. Germline values: CDR1 SGHVS, CDR2 FQNEAQ. The CDR3 is 17 residues long.

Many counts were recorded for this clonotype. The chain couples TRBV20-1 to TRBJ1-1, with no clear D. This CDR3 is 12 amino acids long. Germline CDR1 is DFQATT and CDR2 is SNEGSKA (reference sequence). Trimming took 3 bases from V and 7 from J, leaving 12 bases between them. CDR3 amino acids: CSASFSRSEAFF. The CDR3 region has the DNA TGCAGTGCTAGTTTCTCAAGGAGTGAAGCTTTCTTT.

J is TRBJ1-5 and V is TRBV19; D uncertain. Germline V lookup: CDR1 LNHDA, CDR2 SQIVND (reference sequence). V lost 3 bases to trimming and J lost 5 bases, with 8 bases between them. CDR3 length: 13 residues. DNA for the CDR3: TGTGCCAGTAGTATCGGCCCCTATCAGCCCCAGCATTTT. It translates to CASSIGPYQPQHF.

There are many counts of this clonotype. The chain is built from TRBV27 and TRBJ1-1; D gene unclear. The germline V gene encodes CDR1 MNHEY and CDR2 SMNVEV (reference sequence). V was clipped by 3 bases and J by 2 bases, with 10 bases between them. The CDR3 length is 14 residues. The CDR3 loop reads CASSFGVGNTEAFF. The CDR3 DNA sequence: TGTGCCAGCAGTTTCGGGGTGGGAAACACTGAAGCTTTCTTT.

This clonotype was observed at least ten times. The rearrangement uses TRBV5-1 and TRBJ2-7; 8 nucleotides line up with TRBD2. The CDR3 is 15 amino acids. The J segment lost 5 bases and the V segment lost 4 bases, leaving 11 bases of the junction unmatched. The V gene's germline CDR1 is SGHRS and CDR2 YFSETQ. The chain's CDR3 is CASSDWTSWVHEQYF. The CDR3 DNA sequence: TGCGCCAGCAGCGATTGGACTAGCTGGGTCCACGAGCAGTACTTC. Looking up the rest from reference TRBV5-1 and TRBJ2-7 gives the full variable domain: KAGVTQTPRYLIKTRGQQVTLSCSPISGHRSVSWYQQTPGQGLQFLFEYFSETQRNKGNFPGRFSGRQFSNSRSEMNVSTLELGDSALYLCASSDWTSWVHEQYFGPGTRLTVT.

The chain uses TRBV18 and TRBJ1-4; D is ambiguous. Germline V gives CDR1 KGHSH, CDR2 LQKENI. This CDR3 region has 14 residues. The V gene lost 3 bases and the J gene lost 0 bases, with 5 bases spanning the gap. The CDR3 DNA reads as TGTGCCAGCTCACCGATTGCAACTAATGAAAAACTGTTTTTT. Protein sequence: CASSPIATNEKLFF.

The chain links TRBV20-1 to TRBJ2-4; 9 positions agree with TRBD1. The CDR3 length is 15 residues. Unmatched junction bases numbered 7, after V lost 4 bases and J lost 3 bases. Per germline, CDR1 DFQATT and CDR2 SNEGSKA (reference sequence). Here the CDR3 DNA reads TGCAGTGCTAACGGACGGACAGGGGACAAAAACATTCAGTACTTC. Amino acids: CSANGRTGDKNIQYF.

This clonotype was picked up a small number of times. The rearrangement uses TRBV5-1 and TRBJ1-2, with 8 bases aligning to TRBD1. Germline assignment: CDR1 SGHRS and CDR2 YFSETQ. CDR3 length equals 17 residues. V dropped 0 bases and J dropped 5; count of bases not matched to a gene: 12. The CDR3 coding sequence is TGCGCCAGCAGCTTGGGGTCGCCGACAGGGGTCGCTTATGGCTACACCTTC. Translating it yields CASSLGSPTGVAYGYTF.

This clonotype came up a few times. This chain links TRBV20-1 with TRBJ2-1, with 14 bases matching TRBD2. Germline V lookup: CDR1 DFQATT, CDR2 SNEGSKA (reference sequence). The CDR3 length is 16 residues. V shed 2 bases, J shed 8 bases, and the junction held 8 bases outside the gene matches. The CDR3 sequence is CSARRLAGGPLDEQFF. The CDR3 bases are TGCAGTGCTAGACGACTAGCGGGAGGGCCATTGGATGAGCAGTTCTTC.

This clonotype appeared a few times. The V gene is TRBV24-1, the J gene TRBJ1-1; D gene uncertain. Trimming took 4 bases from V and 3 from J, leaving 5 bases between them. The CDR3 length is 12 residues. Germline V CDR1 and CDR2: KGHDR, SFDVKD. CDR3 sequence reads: CATSDPDTEAFF. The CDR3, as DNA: TGTGCCACCAGTGACCCTGACACTGAAGCTTTCTTT.

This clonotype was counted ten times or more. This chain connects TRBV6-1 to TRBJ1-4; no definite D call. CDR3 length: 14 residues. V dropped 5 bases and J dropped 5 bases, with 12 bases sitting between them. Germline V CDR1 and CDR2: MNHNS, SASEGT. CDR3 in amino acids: CASSRTWRNEKLFF. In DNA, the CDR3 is TGTGCCAGCAGTAGAACATGGAGGAATGAAAAACTGTTTTTT.

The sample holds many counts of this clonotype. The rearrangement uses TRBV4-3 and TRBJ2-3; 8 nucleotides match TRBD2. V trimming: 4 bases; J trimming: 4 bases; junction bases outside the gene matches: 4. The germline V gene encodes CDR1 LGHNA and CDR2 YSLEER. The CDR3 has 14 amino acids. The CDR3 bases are TGCGCCAGCAGCCCTCGGACTAGCTCAGATACGCAGTATTTT. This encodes CASSPRTSSDTQYF.

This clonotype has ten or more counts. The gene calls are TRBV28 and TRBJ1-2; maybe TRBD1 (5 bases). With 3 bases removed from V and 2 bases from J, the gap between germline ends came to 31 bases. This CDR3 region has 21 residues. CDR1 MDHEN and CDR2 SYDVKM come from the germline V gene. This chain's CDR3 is CASSFPLKPGRSLVSNYGYTF. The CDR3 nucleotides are TGTGCCAGCAGTTTCCCCCTCAAGCCAGGGCGCAGTTTAGTCTCCAACTATGGCTACACCTTC.

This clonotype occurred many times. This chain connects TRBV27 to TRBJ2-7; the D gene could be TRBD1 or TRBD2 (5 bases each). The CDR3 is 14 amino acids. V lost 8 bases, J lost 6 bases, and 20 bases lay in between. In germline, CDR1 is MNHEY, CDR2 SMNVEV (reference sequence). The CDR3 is CASAGGGALREQYF. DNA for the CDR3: TGTGCCAGCGCTGGGGGTGGGGCCCTCCGCGAGCAGTACTTC.

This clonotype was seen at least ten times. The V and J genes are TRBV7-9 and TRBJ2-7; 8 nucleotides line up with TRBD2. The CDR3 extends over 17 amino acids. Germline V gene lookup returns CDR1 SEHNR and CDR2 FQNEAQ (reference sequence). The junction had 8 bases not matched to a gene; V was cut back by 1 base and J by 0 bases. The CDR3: CASSLVWAAGDSYEQYF. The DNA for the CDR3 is TGTGCCAGCAGCTTAGTGTGGGCAGCGGGAGACTCCTACGAGCAGTACTTC. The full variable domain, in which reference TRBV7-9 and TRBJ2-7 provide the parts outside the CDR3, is DTGVSQNPRHKITKRGQNVTFRCDPISEHNRLYWYRQTLGQGPEFLTYFQNEAQLEKSRLLSDRFSAERPKGSFSTLEIQRTEQGDSAMYLCASSLVWAAGDSYEQYFGPGTRLTVT.

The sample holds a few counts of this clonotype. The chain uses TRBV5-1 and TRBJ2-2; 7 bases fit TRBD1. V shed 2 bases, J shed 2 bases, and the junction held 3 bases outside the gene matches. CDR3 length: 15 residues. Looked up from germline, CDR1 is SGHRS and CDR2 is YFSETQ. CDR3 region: CASSFRDSNTGELFF. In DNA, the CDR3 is TGCGCCAGCAGCTTCCGGGACAGTAACACCGGGGAGCTGTTTTTT. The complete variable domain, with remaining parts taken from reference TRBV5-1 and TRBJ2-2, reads KAGVTQTPRYLIKTRGQQVTLSCSPISGHRSVSWYQQTPGQGLQFLFEYFSETQRNKGNFPGRFSGRQFSNSRSEMNVSTLELGDSALYLCASSFRDSNTGELFFGEGSRLTVL.

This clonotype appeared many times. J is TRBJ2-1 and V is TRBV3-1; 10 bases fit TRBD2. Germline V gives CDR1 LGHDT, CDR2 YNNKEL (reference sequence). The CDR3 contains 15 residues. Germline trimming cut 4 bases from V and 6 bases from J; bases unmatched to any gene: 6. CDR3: CASSLLAGARNEQFF. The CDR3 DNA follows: TGTGCCAGCAGCCTGCTAGCGGGAGCCCGCAATGAGCAGTTCTTC.

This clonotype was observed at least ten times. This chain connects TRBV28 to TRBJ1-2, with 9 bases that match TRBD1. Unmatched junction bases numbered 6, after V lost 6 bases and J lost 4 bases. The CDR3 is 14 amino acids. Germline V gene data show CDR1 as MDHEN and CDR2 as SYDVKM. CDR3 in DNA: TGTGCCAGCAGCCCGGGACAGGGCCCCTATGGCTACACCTTC. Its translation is CASSPGQGPYGYTF.

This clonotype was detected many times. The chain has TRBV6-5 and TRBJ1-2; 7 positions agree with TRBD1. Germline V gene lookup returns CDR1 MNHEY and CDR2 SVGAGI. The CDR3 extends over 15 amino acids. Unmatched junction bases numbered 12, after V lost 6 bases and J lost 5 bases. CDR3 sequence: CASSPQGGWEYGYTF. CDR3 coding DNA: TGTGCCAGCAGCCCCCAAGGGGGCTGGGAGTATGGCTACACCTTC.